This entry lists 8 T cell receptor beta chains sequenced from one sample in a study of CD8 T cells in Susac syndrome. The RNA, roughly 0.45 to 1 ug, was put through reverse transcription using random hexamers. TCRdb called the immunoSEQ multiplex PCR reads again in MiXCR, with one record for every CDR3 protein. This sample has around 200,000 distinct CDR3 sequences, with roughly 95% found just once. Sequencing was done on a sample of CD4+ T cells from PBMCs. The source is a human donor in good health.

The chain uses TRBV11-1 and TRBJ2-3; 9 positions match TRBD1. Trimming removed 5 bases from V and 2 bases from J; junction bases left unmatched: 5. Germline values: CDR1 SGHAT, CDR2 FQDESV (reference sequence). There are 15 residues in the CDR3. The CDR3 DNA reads TGTGCCAGCAGCCAACAGGGGGCTGTCACAGATACGCAGTATTTT. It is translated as CASSQQGAVTDTQYF.

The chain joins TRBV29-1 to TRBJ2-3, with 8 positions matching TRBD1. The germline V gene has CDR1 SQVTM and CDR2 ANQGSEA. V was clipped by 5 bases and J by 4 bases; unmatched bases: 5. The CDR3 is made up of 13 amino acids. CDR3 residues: CSVQWTGPDTQYF. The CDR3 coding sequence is TGCAGCGTTCAATGGACAGGGCCAGATACGCAGTATTTT.

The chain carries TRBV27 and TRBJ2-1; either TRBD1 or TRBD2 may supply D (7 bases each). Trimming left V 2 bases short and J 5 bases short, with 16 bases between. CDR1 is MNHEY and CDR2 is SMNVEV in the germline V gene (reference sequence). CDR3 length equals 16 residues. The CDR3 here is CASSLRGGTDNNEQFF. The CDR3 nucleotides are TGTGCCAGCAGTTTAAGGGGGGGGACAGACAACAATGAGCAGTTCTTC.

CDR3 residues: CASSYSRQSSYNEQFF. CDR3 DNA sequence: TGTGCCAGCAGTTACTCGAGGCAGAGCTCCTACAATGAGCAGTTCTTC. The rearrangement joins TRBV6-6 to TRBJ2-1; D is undetermined. Trimming stripped 0 bases from V and 0 bases from J, with 9 bases between. This CDR3 comprises 16 residues. Per the germline V gene, CDR1 is MNHNY and CDR2 is SVGAGI (reference sequence).

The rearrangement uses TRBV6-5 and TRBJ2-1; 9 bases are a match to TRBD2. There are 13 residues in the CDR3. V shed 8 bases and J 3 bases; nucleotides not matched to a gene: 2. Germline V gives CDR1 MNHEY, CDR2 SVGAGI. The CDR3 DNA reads TGTGCCAGCGCACTAGCGGGCTACAATGAGCAGTTCTTC. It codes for CASALAGYNEQFF.

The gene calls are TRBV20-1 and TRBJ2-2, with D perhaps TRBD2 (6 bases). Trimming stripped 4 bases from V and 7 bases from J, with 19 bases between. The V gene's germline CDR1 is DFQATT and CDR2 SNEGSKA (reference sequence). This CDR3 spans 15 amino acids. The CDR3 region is CSAIGNAGRHGELFF. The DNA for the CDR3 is TGCAGTGCTATTGGGAATGCAGGGAGGCACGGGGAGCTGTTTTTT.

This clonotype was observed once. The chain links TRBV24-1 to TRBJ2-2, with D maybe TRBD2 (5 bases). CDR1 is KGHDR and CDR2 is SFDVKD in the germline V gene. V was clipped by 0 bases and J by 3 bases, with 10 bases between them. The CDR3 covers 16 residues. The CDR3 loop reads CATSDLFQEDTGELFF. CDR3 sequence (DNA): TGTGCCACCAGTGATTTGTTCCAGGAGGACACCGGGGAGCTGTTTTTT.

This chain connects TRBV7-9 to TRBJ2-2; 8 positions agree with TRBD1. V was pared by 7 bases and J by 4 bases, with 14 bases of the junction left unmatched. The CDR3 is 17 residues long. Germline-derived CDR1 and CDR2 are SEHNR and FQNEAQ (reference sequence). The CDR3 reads CASTRPQGARVTGELFF. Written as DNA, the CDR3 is TGTGCCAGCACCCGGCCCCAGGGGGCGCGGGTCACCGGGGAGCTGTTTTTT. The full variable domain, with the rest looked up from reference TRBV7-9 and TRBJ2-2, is DTGVSQNPRHKITKRGQNVTFRCDPISEHNRLYWYRQTLGQGPEFLTYFQNEAQLEKSRLLSDRFSAERPKGSFSTLEIQRTEQGDSAMYLCASTRPQGARVTGELFFGEGSRLTVL.